The clone carrying this T cell receptor beta chain was seen once. In the original processing: Reference gene primer amplification gave estimated nucleated cell counts. Profiling relied on immunoSEQ multiplex PCR, and the TCRdb table lists in-frame clones only, not all of them. The V and J calls and clone size are taken from that table; D and trimming were inferred from the DNA. The sample lists fewer than 450,000 clones, roughly 86% occurring once. The age range of participants was about 18 to 90 years, with residence in some 25 US areas. Participants were placed into cohorts based on the clinical history they reported. The data stem from a study of blood T cell repertoires in COVID-19. Study context: The cDNA or gDNA used as material had been derived from T cells, B-cell-depleted T cells, or PBMCs.

Material for sequencing was PBMCs or T cells enriched from blood (not recorded which). The TCR originated in a woman between 40 and 50 years old with acute COVID-19.

CDR3 sequence: CASSQGSGGDSPLHF. DNA of the CDR3: TGCGCCAGCAGCCAAGGTAGCGGCGGGGATTCACCCCTCCACTTT. This rearrangement joins TRBV4-1 to TRBJ1-6, with unresolved D. CDR1 is MGHRA and CDR2 is YSYEKL in the germline V gene. Trimming stripped 1 base from V and 8 bases from J, with 12 bases between. There are 15 residues in the CDR3.